This entry is about one T cell receptor beta chain. What antigen it recognizes has not been identified. There are no base qualities to consult, and no much larger clone falls within one base. RNA was extracted using the RNeasy kit, and roughly 0.45 to 1 microgram was reverse transcribed with random hexamers. TCR beta CDR3 regions were amplified with the immunoSEQ multiplex PCR assay covering 54 Vbeta and 13 Jbeta segments. PCR amplification bias was corrected by using a synthetic template baseline for primer optimization and computational correction. As for the original processing: Reads were annotated to V, D and J genes according to IMGT and were analyzed with immunoSEQ Analyzer, with only productive sequences retained. Clonality was computed as one minus Shannon entropy normalized by log2 of the number of productive unique sequences. For each patient and control, public and private clones were evaluated within the 100 most prevalent clones. A clone was defined as Susac-specific if it was absent from the healthy and MS cohorts, from over 1,000 published viral clones and from other ImmuneACCESS disease sequences. TCRdb cleaned the public reads at Q25 with fastp, built clones with MiXCR and kept in-frame beta chains. Duplicate CDR3 protein sequences are folded into a single record with the most common DNA and genes. What appears here as the V and J calls and clone size reflects TCRdb's work, not the paper's. This sample has approximately 220,000 distinct CDR3 sequences in its table, and more than 85% of those were observed once. Around 0.08% of the sample belongs to the ten largest clones.

High-throughput TCR beta sequencing profiled peripheral blood CD8+ and CD4+ T cells from healthy donors, Susac syndrome patients and multiple sclerosis patients. The multiple sclerosis controls were treatment-naive patients whose relapsing-remitting disease, either stable or active, fulfilled the revised McDonald criteria. Bulk CD8+ and CD4+ T cells were purified magnetically by negative isolation, whereas CD8+ TEMRA cells were enriched by FACS. Blood was drawn into EDTA tubes, processed within 24 hours, and PBMCs were isolated by density gradient centrifugation. PBMCs intended for TCR sequencing were cryopreserved in liquid nitrogen and were subsequently thawed in a 37 degrees C water bath. A purity of at least 90% was achieved for sorted or isolated CD4+, CD8+ and CD8+ TEMRA cells. This entry is derived from a study of CD8 T cells in Susac syndrome (dated by TCRdb to the late 2010s). In terms of the full investigation: Whether CD8+ T cell activation and differentiation in Susac syndrome was antigen driven was tested using repertoire sequencing.

What the work shows at the level of the full study, not this receptor alone: The TCR sequencing and HLA analysis was acknowledged to have included a relatively small number of individuals.

As encoded in the germline V gene (reference sequence), CDR1 is SEHNR while CDR2 is FQNEAQ. At the junction V is shortened by 2 bases and J by 5 bases, with 4 bases in between. The cysteine opens and the phenylalanine closes a CDR3 of 11 amino acids. Only CDR3 DNA is held: 33 bases, read in frame from base 1. The source is a human donor with multiple sclerosis. Sequencing was done on a sample of CD4+ T cells from PBMCs. The chain is encoded by TRBV7-9 joined to TRBJ2-7, with the D gene uncertain. The CDR3 sequence is CASSLLHEQYF. DNA sequence: TGTGCCAGCAGCTTATTGCACGAGCAGTACTTC.